This T cell receptor beta chain was found in a study of blood T cell repertoires in COVID-19. Study details: Collection of acute and convalescent COVID-19 samples took place in the United States, Italy and Spain.

The CDR3 length is 17 residues. The V gene's germline CDR1 is SGHRS and CDR2 YFSETQ. The ends lost 0 bases at V and 9 bases at J; junction bases unmatched: 11. Only in-frame clones appear in the TCRdb table, and some are missing; sequencing was by immunoSEQ multiplex PCR. The sample has 270,000 or so clones; under 90% are singletons. The clonotype originates from a woman aged 40 to 50 who had recovered from COVID-19. The sample taken for sequencing was peripheral blood. The chain couples TRBV5-1 to TRBJ2-3, with 12 bases identical to TRBD2. The chain's CDR3 is CASSLAAETSGRETQYF. In DNA, the CDR3 is TGCGCCAGCAGCTTGGCCGCTGAGACTAGCGGGAGAGAGACGCAGTATTTT.